The text below deals with one T cell receptor beta chain. This clonotype was found a few times. There is no known antigen for this receptor. The input lacks base qualities; no much larger clone sits a single base away. Library method: PCR. Instrument used: NextSeq 500. Bulk TCR libraries were generated as previously described, with the TCR primers listed in Table S5 used. The Qiagen AllPrep DNA/RNA kit was used to purify total RNA. Before analysis, reads from multiple sequencing runs of the same library were pooled. The published analysis was carried out like this. Reads were retained only if their TCR constant sequence matched exactly, and those retained reads were trimmed to 150 nt and grouped according to their 12-nt molecular barcodes. Within each barcode group, reads were sub-clustered at a 15% Levenshtein threshold, and quality-weighted consensus sequences were built per RNA molecule. Non-functional sequences were removed, as were lower-count sequences one edit away from another. Barcode sub-clusters with fewer than 20% of the maximum read count were removed, based on fitting two negative binomial distributions. TCRdb ran its own pipeline on the public reads, namely fastp trimming at Q25 and MiXCR clone calling, and kept in-frame beta chains. Rows are combined by CDR3 protein, so each entry shows the most common genes and DNA. The V and J calls come from TCRdb's annotation, not from the publication. The sample records about half a million distinct CDR3 sequences, around 25% of which are singletons. Approximately 0.8% of the sample belongs to the ten largest clones.

This sample was taken from a study of molecular identifiers for immune sequencing clone quantification (dated by TCRdb to between 2017 and 2018). Regarding the complete study: For a replicate experiment, the RNA from either approximately 20,000 or 100,000 naive CD8 T cells was divided into five aliquots, and four of those aliquots went on to sequencing. This methods study benchmarked molecular-identifier clustering-based TCR repertoire sequencing (MIDCIRS) and TCR RNA copy counting, using CD8 T cells to do so.

Findings and caveats that apply to the study as a whole: When barcode sub-clustering was omitted, TCR diversity was inflated by chimeric consensus sequences, with chimeras reaching as high as 47%. In CMV-specific effector cells, over 98% of molecules were held by clones above 20 RNA copies, whereas under 1% of molecules were held by such clones in naive cells. Spiked-in Jurkat TCR RNA equal to a single cell's worth was reported to be detectable even within 1,100,000 naive CD8 T cells. Spiked-in Jurkat TCR RNA (around eleven copies' worth), which is not part of the donor repertoire, was contained in the naive libraries. Identical TCR molecules sharing a barcode could cause highly expanded clone sizes to be underestimated. Modeling indicated approximately 2.7 TCR RNA copies recovered per cell, compared with roughly 10 by digital PCR, which implies a capture efficiency of approximately 31%.

Libraries of naive CD8 T cells were built from about 19,000 to 1,100,000 sorted cells, with 10%, 30% or 50% of the purified RNA used. Naive CD8 T cells were FACS-sorted as CD8+CD4-CCR7+CD45RA+ on a BD FACSAria II into RLT Plus buffer. To test detection sensitivity, Jurkat RNA equivalent to ten TCR copies was spiked into samples of about 18,000-1,000,000 naive CD8 T cells. Enrichment of CD8 T cells was done with RosetteSep CD8+ T Cell Enrichment Cocktail plus Ficoll-Paque, and ACK red cell lysis came afterward. The clonotype was recovered from a human donor in good health. Some libraries in this study had Jurkat cell RNA spiked in. What was sequenced was naive CD8+ T cells from blood, with Jurkat cell RNA spiked in. The sample's cell subset or site label is to be understood as: FACS-sorted CD8+CD4-CCR7+CD45RA+ naive T cells.

The CDR3 reads CASSSSDASSYGYTF. The nucleotide sequence reads as follows: TGTGCCAGCAGCTCCAGTGATGCCAGTTCTTATGGCTACACCTTC. This chain is built from TRBV7-9 and TRBJ1-2; there is no confident call for the D gene. As encoded in the germline V gene (reference sequence), CDR1 is SEHNR while CDR2 is FQNEAQ. Trimming removed 4 bases from V and 5 bases from J, leaving 17 bases between the germline ends. From the cysteine through the phenylalanine, the CDR3 covers 15 amino acids. The kept DNA is CDR3 alone, 45 bases in frame from the first base.